The rows below give T cell receptor beta chains drawn from one sample of a study of CD8 T cells in Susac syndrome. Via MiXCR, TCRdb re-called the immunoSEQ multiplex PCR reads, giving one row per CDR3 protein. Here the sample spans tens of thousands of distinct CDR3 sequences, roughly 96% being singletons. Sample: CD8+ T cells from PBMCs. The receptors originated from a human donor with Susac syndrome. Both conserved end residues are part of each CDR3. A D gene is named only where the DNA matches it firmly. Some rows mark clone size as missing; the rest say once, few, many or name a class of expanded clone.

size	D	J	V	CDR3	DNA
-	TRBD2	TRBJ2-3	TRBV11-2	CASSLAGGYTDTQYF	TGTGCCAGCAGCTTAGCCGGGGGGTACACAGATACGCAGTATTTT
-	-	TRBJ2-3	TRBV4-2	CASSPTPASTDTQYF	TGTGCCAGCAGCCCCACGCCAGCTAGCACAGATACGCAGTATTTT
-	TRBD2	TRBJ2-7	TRBV4-3	CASSQERVGASGSSYEQYF	TGCGCCAGCAGCCAAGAGAGGGTTGGGGCTAGCGGGAGCTCCTACGAGCAGTACTTC
once	-	TRBJ1-1	TRBV5-6	CASSPGRVNTEAFF	TGTGCCAGCAGCCCGGGACGGGTGAACACTGAAGCTTTCTTT
-	-	TRBJ1-2	TRBV4-1	CASSQDEASGGYTF	TGCGCCAGCAGCCAAGATGAGGCCTCGGGTGGCTACACCTTC
-	-	TRBJ1-1	TRBV27	CASKVPGRTEAFF	TGTGCCAGCAAGGTTCCGGGAAGAACTGAAGCTTTCTTT
-	TRBD1	TRBJ2-2	TRBV19	CASSWTGGHTGELFF	TGTGCCAGTAGTTGGACAGGGGGCCACACCGGGGAGCTGTTTTTT
-	-	TRBJ2-5	TRBV20-1	CSARDPRSIGETQYF	TGCAGTGCTAGAGATCCCCGGAGTATCGGAGAGACCCAGTACTTC
-	TRBD1	TRBJ2-5	TRBV11-1	CASSTGDQETQYF	TGTGCCAGCAGCACAGGGGACCAAGAGACCCAGTACTTC
-	-	TRBJ1-2	TRBV20-1	CSARTPGSGKGYGYTF	TGCAGTGCTAGAACGCCTGGGAGCGGTAAAGGCTATGGCTACACCTTC